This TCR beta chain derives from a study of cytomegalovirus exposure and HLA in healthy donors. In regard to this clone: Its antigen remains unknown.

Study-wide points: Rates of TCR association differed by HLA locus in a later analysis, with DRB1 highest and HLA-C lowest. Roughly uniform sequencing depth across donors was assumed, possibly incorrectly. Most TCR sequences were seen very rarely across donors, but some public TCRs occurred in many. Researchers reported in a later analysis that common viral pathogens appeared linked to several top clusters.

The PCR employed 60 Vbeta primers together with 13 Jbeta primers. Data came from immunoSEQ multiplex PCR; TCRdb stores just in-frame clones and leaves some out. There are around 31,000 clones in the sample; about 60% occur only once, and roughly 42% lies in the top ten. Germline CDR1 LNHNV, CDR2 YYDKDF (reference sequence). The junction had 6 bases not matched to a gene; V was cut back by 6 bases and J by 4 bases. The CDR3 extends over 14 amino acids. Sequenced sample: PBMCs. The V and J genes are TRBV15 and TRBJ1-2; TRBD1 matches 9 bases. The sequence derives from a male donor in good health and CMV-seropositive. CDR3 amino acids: CATSHRTGAYGYTF. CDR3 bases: TGTGCCACCAGTCACCGGACAGGGGCCTATGGCTACACCTTC.